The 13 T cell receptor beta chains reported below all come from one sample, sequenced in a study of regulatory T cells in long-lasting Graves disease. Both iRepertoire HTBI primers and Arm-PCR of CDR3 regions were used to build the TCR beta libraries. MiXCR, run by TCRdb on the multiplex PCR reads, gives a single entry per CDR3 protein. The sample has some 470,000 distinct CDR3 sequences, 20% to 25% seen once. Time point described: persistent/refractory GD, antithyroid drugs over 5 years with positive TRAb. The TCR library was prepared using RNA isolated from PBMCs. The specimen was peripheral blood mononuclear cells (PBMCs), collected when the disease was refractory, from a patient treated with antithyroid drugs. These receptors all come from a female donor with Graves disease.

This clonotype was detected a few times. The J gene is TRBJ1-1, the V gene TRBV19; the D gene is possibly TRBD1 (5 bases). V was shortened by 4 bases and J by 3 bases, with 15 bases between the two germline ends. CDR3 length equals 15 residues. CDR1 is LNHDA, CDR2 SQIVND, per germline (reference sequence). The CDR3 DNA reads TGTGCCAGTAGTACCGGGCAGGGCGGAGACACTGAAGCTTTCTTT. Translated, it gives CASSTGQGGDTEAFF.

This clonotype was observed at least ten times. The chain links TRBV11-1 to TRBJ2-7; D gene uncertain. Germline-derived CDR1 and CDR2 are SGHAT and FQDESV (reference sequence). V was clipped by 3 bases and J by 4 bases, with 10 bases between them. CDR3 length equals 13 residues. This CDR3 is CASSFFRGYEQYF. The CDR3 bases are TGTGCCAGCAGCTTCTTTCGTGGGTACGAGCAGTACTTC.

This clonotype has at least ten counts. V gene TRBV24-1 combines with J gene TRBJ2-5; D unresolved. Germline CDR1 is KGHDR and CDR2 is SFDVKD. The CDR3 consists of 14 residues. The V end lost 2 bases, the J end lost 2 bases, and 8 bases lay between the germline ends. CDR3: CATSDSWIQETQYF. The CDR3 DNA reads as TGTGCCACCAGTGATTCGTGGATTCAAGAGACCCAGTACTTC.

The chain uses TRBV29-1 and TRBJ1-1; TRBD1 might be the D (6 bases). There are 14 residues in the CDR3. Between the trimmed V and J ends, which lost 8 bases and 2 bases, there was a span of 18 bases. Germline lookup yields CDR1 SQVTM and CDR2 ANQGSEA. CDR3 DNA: TGCAGCTCATGCGAGGGACACTTAAACACTGAAGCTTTCTTT. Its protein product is CSSCEGHLNTEAFF. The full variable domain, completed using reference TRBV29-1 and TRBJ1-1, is SAVISQKPSRDICQRGTSLTIQCQVDSQVTMMFWYRQQPGQSLTLIATANQGSEATYESGFVIDKFPISRPNLTFSTLTVSNMSPEDSSIYLCSSCEGHLNTEAFFGQGTRLTVV.

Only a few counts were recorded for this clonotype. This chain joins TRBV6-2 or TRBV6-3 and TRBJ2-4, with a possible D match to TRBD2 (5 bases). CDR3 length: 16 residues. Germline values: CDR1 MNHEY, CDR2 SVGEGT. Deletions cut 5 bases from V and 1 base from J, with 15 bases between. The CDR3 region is CASSRTGLKAKNIQYF. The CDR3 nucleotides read TGTGCCAGCAGTCGGACTGGACTCAAGGCCAAAAACATTCAGTACTTC.

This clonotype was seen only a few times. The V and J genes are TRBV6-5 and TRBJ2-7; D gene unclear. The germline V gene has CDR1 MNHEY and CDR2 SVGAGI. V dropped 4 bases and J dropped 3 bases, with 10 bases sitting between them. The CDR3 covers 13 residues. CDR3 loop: CASSSAGDYEQYF. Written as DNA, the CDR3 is TGTGCCAGCAGTTCTGCAGGCGACTACGAGCAGTACTTC.

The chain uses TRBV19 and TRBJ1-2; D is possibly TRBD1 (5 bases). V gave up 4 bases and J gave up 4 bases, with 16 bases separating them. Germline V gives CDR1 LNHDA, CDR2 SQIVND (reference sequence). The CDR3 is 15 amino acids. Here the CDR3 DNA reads TGTGCCAGTAGTAGCCTCGACAGATACTCCTATGGCTACACCTTC. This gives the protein CASSSLDRYSYGYTF.

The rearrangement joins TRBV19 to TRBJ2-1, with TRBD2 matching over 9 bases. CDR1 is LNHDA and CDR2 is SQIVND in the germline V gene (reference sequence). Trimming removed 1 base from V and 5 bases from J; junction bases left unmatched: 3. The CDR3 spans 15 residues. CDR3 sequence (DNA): TGTGCCAGTAGTATAGGGACTAGCGCCAACAATGAGCAGTTCTTC. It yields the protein CASSIGTSANNEQFF.

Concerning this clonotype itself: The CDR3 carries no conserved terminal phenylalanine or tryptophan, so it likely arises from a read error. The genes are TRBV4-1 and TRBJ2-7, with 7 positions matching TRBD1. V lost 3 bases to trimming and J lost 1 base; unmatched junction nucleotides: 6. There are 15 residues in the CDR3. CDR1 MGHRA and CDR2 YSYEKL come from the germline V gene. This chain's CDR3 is CASSHAQGVSYEQYL. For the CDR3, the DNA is TGCGCCAGCAGCCATGCTCAGGGGGTATCCTACGAGCAGTACCTC.

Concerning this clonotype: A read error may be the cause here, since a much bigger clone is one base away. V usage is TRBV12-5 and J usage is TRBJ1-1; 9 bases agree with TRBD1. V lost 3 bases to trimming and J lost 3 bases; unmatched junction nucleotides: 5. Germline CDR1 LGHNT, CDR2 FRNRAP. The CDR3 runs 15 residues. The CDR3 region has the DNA TGTGCTAGTGGTTTCGGGACAGGGAGGGACACTGAAGCTTTCTTT. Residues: CASGFGTGRDTEAFF. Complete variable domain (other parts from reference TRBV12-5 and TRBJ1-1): DARVTQTPRHKVTEMGQEVTMRCQPILGHNTVFWYRQTMMQGLELLAYFRNRAPLDDSGMPKDRFSAEMPDATLATLKIQPSEPRDSAVYFCASGFGTGRDTEAFFGQGTRLTVV.

As DNA, the CDR3 is TGTGCCAGCAGCTCCGGGGTCTCCGTCTCTGGGGCCAACGTCCTGACTTTC. Its translation is CASSSGVSVSGANVLTF. V and J are TRBV7-3 and TRBJ2-6, with D tentatively TRBD2 (5 bases). Germline loops: CDR1 SGHTA, CDR2 FQGTGA. This CDR3 has 17 residues. Trimming cost V 4 bases and J 0 bases, with 13 bases left between them.

CDR3 DNA: TGCAGTGCTAGAGGTCCCAGGAGCTCCTATAATTCACCCCTCCACTTT. This sequence encodes CSARGPRSSYNSPLHF. This chain uses TRBV20-1 with TRBJ1-6; D is unclear. CDR1 is DFQATT and CDR2 is SNEGSKA in the germline V gene (reference sequence). This CDR3 comprises 16 residues. V was clipped by 1 base and J by 0 bases, with 10 bases between them.

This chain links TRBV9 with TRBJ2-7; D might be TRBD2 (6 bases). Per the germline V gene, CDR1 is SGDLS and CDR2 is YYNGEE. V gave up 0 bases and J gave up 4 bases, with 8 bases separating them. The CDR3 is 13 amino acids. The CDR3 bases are TGTGCCAGCAGCGTAGTGGAGGGATACGAGCAGTACTTC. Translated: CASSVVEGYEQYF.